This TCR beta chain was profiled in a study of blood T cell repertoires in COVID-19 (TCRdb year 2020). Regarding the complete study: Samples covering the acute and convalescent phases of COVID-19 were provided by collaborators in the United States, Italy and Spain. The repertoires were released in a freely available public database meant as a resource for research on the immune response to SARS-CoV-2. Where HLA class I and class II types were available, the types were taken from metadata supplied by the sample provider, not from assay-based typing. Subjects who had been exposed to COVID-19, were actively infected with it, or had recovered from it provided the deeply sampled blood TCRbeta repertoires that made up the dataset. Nearly every sample came with metadata listing a de-identified subject ID, COVID-19 status, age in years and sex. Samples came from the ongoing ImmuneRACE study (first 160 participants) plus 1,254 subjects from 6 global collaborators. The prospective study material was composed of cDNA or gDNA derived from T cells, B-cell-depleted T cells, or PBMCs.

Study-wide conclusions, independent of this receptor: The amount of clinical and demographic metadata varied by source and participant and was provided uncurated.

Whole blood was collected in K2EDTA tubes by collaborating institutions according to the institutions' own protocols. Collaborator samples were shipped for TCRbeta analysis as frozen whole blood, isolated PBMCs, or DNA extracted from either sample type. Counted from cysteine to phenylalanine, this CDR3 has 15 amino acids. The retained sequence is limited to the CDR3, 45 bases, with the frame set at the first base. CDR1 and CDR2 (SGHNT, YENEEA) derive from the germline V gene. At the junction V is shortened by 0 bases and J by 9 bases, with 15 bases in between. Note on this clone: Its antigen target is currently unknown. No qualities accompany the bases; no much larger clone lies one base away.

TCRbeta CDR3 regions were amplified from genomic DNA by means of the immunoSEQ Assay, a bias-controlled multiplex PCR. Processing in the source paper ran as follows. Nucleated cell counts per sample were estimated from amplification of reference gene primers within the assay. To quantify the absolute abundance of each unique TCRbeta CDR3 rearrangement, sequence reads were collapsed and filtered. Productive Simpson clonality was computed per sample as the square root of Simpson's diversity index over productive rearrangements. In its TCRdb copy, this immuneACCESS table keeps in-frame sequences only and misses some clones. Where compared with another copy, unresolved V genes explain less than half of these, and the others have no known cause. V, J and clone size are taken as reported in that table, and D and trimming were inferred from the DNA itself. Recorded for this sample are approximately 50,000 clones; more than 75% of them occurred a single time. The ten largest account for around 3.7% of the sample.

Sequenced input: peripheral blood. Rearrangement joined TRBV11-3 to TRBJ2-1; the D region possibly corresponds to TRBD1 (6 bases align). This TCR was recovered from a human donor in a cohort sampled during active COVID-19. The CDR3 region has the sequence CASSLEDSVSGEQFF. The nucleotide sequence reads TGTGCCAGCAGCTTAGAGGACAGTGTATCGGGTGAGCAGTTCTTC.